Each of the 20 T cell receptor beta chains below was sequenced from the same sample in a study of T-cell memory formation after mild COVID-19. Each CDR3 protein gets one entry after TCRdb re-called the 5' RACE reads with MiXCR. Among about 560,000 distinct CDR3 sequences listed, roughly 21% were seen once. What was sequenced was PBMCs or a T cell subset sorted from them (not recorded which). The receptor set was obtained from an adult woman who had mild COVID-19 (a few samples of this study predate the infection). Cell type and time point are not known.

This clonotype was observed a handful of times. The rearrangement uses TRBV6-2 or TRBV6-3 and TRBJ2-1, with 8 nucleotides matching TRBD2. The CDR3 is made up of 11 amino acids. V was pared by 7 bases and J by 10 bases, with 3 bases of the junction left unmatched. In germline, CDR1 is MNHEY, CDR2 SVGEGT. For the CDR3, the DNA is TGTGCCAGCACACTAGCGGAAGAGCAGTTCTTC. Residues: CASTLAEEQFF.

Only a few counts were recorded for this clonotype. V and J are TRBV29-1 and TRBJ2-7; TRBD1 matches at 7 bases. Per the germline V gene, CDR1 is SQVTM and CDR2 is ANQGSEA. J lost 3 bases, V lost 2 bases, and 4 bases had no gene match. CDR3 length: 13 residues. CDR3 protein: CSVEPAGGYEQYF. The CDR3 DNA sequence: TGCAGCGTTGAACCGGCAGGGGGCTACGAGCAGTACTTC.

The chain recombines TRBV29-1 with TRBJ2-3; 9 bases are a match to TRBD1. Trimming cost V 4 bases and J 1 base; bases outside gene matches: 3. The CDR3 contains 14 residues. From germline, CDR1 is SQVTM and CDR2 ANQGSEA. In nucleotides, the CDR3 is TGCAGCGTTGCGGACAGGGGAGGCACAGATACGCAGTATTTT. Its translation is CSVADRGGTDTQYF.

The rearrangement joins TRBV6-1 to TRBJ2-1, with 16 bases that match TRBD2. The CDR3 runs to 15 residues. Per germline, CDR1 MNHNS and CDR2 SASEGT. The trim removed 4 bases at V and 12 bases at J, leaving 6 bases unmatched. In DNA form, the CDR3 reads TGTGCCAGCAGTGCCGGGACTAGCGGGGGGGCCTGGCAGTTCTTC. Protein: CASSAGTSGGAWQFF.

The genes are TRBV11-2 and TRBJ2-3; 11 bases are shared with TRBD1. Losses at the gene ends were 5 bases for V and 4 bases for J; bases not matched to a gene: 8. Germline CDR1 is SGHAT and CDR2 is FQNNGV. The length of the CDR3 is 16 residues. The CDR3 is CASSTFGTGGPDTQYF. CDR3 nucleotides: TGTGCCAGCAGCACATTTGGGACAGGGGGGCCAGATACGCAGTATTTT.

The table lists this clonotype with a few counts. The genes are TRBV5-8 and TRBJ1-5; D is undetermined. With 4 bases removed from V and 6 bases from J, the gap between germline ends came to 17 bases. Germline V CDR1 and CDR2: SGHTS, YDEGEE. The CDR3 consists of 15 residues. CDR3 DNA sequence: TGTGCCAGCAGCCTACTAATGTTGCCGGGTCAGCCCCAGCATTTT. As protein: CASSLLMLPGQPQHF.

This chain links TRBV20-1 with TRBJ2-7, with 9 bases that match TRBD2. Trimming at V came to 2 bases and at J to 3 bases, leaving 11 bases not matched to a gene. Germline CDR1 is DFQATT and CDR2 is SNEGSKA (reference sequence). The CDR3 has 16 residues. CDR3 protein: CSARSDSSGTGYEQYF. CDR3 bases: TGCAGTGCTAGATCCGATTCTAGCGGGACGGGCTACGAGCAGTACTTC.

This clonotype turned up a few times. The chain links TRBV6-2 or TRBV6-3 to TRBJ2-7; 11 positions agree with TRBD2. Per germline, CDR1 MNHEY and CDR2 SVGEGT. The length of the CDR3 is 15 residues. V lost 5 bases to trimming and J lost 3 bases; unmatched junction nucleotides: 6. The CDR3 sequence: CASSALAGGIYEQYF. In DNA form, the CDR3 reads TGTGCCAGCAGTGCCCTAGCGGGAGGTATCTACGAGCAGTACTTC.

The chain has TRBV7-9 and TRBJ2-7, with D uncertain. Per the germline V gene, CDR1 is SEHNR and CDR2 is FQNEAQ (reference sequence). V was clipped by 3 bases and J by 3 bases, with 6 bases between them. This CDR3 has 12 amino acids. In DNA form, the CDR3 reads TGTGCCAGCAGCTTTGGGGTCTACGAGCAGTACTTC. Translating it yields CASSFGVYEQYF.

This clonotype showed up just a few times. The chain carries TRBV6-6 and TRBJ1-1; D unresolved. The germline V and J ends were trimmed by 1 base and 6 bases, with 15 bases remaining between them. This CDR3 region has 15 residues. Germline lookup yields CDR1 MNHNY and CDR2 SVGAGI (reference sequence). This CDR3 is CASSYFRAGPSEAFF. In nucleotides, the CDR3 is TGTGCCAGCAGTTACTTTAGGGCAGGCCCTTCTGAAGCTTTCTTT.

This clonotype was detected many times. This chain uses TRBV27 with TRBJ2-5, with D unclear. The CDR3 runs 14 residues. V lost 1 base and J 1 base, leaving 7 bases between the germline ends. Germline V gene data show CDR1 as MNHEY and CDR2 as SMNVEV (reference sequence). The CDR3 sequence is CASSLWVGQETQYF. CDR3 nucleotides: TGTGCCAGCAGTTTATGGGTCGGCCAAGAGACCCAGTACTTC.

CDR3 in amino acids: CASSEARGRAQETQYF. CDR3 bases: TGTGCCAGCAGTGAAGCGAGGGGGCGGGCCCAAGAGACCCAGTACTTC. The chain is built from TRBV6-1 and TRBJ2-5; 7 bases agree with TRBD1. The CDR3 extends over 16 amino acids. The V gene's germline CDR1 is MNHNS and CDR2 SASEGT. Losses at the gene ends were 0 bases for V and 1 base for J; bases not matched to a gene: 5.

This clonotype occurred a few times. The chain joins TRBV18 to TRBJ1-1; the D is unclear. Trimming stripped 4 bases from V and 5 bases from J, with 14 bases between. The CDR3 runs to 14 residues. Germline CDR1 is KGHSH and CDR2 is LQKENI. CDR3 coding DNA: TGTGCCAGCTCACGCGACGCGGGAGGAACTGAAGCTTTCTTT. Protein product: CASSRDAGGTEAFF.

The V call is TRBV6-6, the J call TRBJ2-5; D remains unclear. In germline, CDR1 is MNHNY, CDR2 SVGAGI (reference sequence). Deletions cut 4 bases from V and 5 bases from J, with 14 bases between. The CDR3 is made up of 14 amino acids. CDR3 protein: CASSSDMIVETQYF. The CDR3 bases are TGTGCCAGCAGTTCCGACATGATCGTGGAGACCCAGTACTTC.

This clonotype was found a few times. The V and J genes are TRBV24-1 and TRBJ1-5; D possibly corresponds to TRBD1 (6 bases). Deletions cut 4 bases from V and 7 bases from J, with 13 bases between. The CDR3 contains 14 residues. Germline assignment: CDR1 KGHDR and CDR2 SFDVKD. The CDR3 bases are TGTGCCACCAGTGAATCTACAGGGAGACAGCCCCAGCATTTT. Translation gives CATSESTGRQPQHF.

In this sample, this clonotype turned up once. This chain joins TRBV18 and TRBJ1-1; D might be TRBD1 (6 bases). CDR1 KGHSH and CDR2 LQKENI come from the germline V gene. The CDR3 extends over 14 amino acids. V gave up 1 base and J gave up 4 bases, with 10 bases separating them. The CDR3 nucleotides are TGTGCCAGCTCACCACAAGAGGGGGGCACTGAAGCTTTCTTT. This sequence encodes CASSPQEGGTEAFF.

The chain carries TRBV6-1 and TRBJ2-3, with D possibly being TRBD1 (5 bases). Trimming took off 4 bases at V and 2 bases at J, with 13 bases between the two ends. This CDR3 has 15 amino acids. From germline, CDR1 is MNHNS and CDR2 SASEGT. The CDR3 sequence is CASSGLGVTTDTQYF. In DNA form, the CDR3 reads TGTGCCAGCAGTGGATTAGGGGTCACCACAGATACGCAGTATTTT.

On this clonotype: One end of the junction does not line up with germline, which may come from a read error. This chain links TRBV4-1 with TRBJ1-1; no definite D call. Germline-derived CDR1 and CDR2 are MGHRA and YSYEKL. The length of the CDR3 is 14 residues. CDR3 in amino acids: CDSSQLKMNTEAFF. The CDR3 nucleotides read TGCGACAGCAGCCAACTTAAAATGAACACTGAAGCTTTCTTT.

The J gene is TRBJ2-7, the V gene TRBV10-3; 11 bases line up with TRBD1. V gave up 10 bases and J gave up 3 bases; unmatched junction bases: 5. The germline CDR1 and CDR2 sequences are ENHRY and SYGVKD. There are 13 residues in the CDR3. This CDR3 reads CATTGTGGYEQYF. The CDR3 bases are TGTGCCACTACCGGGACAGGGGGCTACGAGCAGTACTTC.

This chain connects TRBV21-1 to TRBJ2-1. TRBV21-1 is assigned pseudogene status. CDR3 length: 15 residues. CDR3 DNA sequence: TGTGCCAGCAGCAAAGGCAGGGGGCTCTACAATGAGCAGTTCTTC. Translating it yields CASSKGRGLYNEQFF.